This record covers a single TCR beta chain. What it recognizes is unknown. This record comes from a study of T cell responses to AZD1222 COVID-19 vaccine. Background on the study: Pooling was applied to second doses at about 4 or about 12 weeks.

CDR1 and CDR2 (germline): MNHNS, SASEGT. The CDR3 sequence is 14 residues long. The V and J ends lost 3 bases and 4 bases respectively, with 10 bases between them. Study conclusions and caveats: Most donors were white British, females outnumbered males, and clonal diversity was possibly underestimated.

Sequencing used immunoSEQ multiplex PCR; TCRdb keeps in-frame clones, though not all of them. The repertoire holds roughly 96,000 clones, with 88% as singletons. This receptor was identified in an adult in good health. This sample comprised peripheral blood, obtained on day 0 of AZD1222 vaccination. The rearrangement joins TRBV6-1 to TRBJ1-5; possibly TRBD1 for D (5 bases). CDR3 protein: CASSDGTANQPQHF. CDR3 DNA: TGTGCCAGCAGTGACGGGACGGCTAATCAGCCCCAGCATTTT.